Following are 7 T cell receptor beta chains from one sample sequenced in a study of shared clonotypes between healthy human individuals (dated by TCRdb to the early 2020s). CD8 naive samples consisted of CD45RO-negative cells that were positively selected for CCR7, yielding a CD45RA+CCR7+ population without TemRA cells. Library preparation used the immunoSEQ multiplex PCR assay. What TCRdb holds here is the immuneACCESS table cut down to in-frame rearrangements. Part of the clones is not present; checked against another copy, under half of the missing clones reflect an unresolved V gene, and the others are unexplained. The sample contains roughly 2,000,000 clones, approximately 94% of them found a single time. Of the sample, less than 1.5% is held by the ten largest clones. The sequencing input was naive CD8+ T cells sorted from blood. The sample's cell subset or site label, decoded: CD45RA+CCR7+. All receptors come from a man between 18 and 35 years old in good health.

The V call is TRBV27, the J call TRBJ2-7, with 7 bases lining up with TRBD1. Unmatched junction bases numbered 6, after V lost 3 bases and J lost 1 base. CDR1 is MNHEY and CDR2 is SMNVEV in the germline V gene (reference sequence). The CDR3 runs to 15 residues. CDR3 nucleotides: TGTGCCAGCAGTTTTATCGACAGGGTTTCCTACGAGCAGTACTTC. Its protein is CASSFIDRVSYEQYF.

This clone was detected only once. The CDR3: CASSPDRVNTGELFF. CDR3 DNA sequence: TGTGCCAGCAGCCCGGACAGGGTAAACACCGGGGAGCTGTTTTTT. The chain employs TRBV6-5 and TRBJ2-2; TRBD1 aligns across 8 bases. This CDR3 region has 15 residues. Trimming cost V 6 bases and J 2 bases; bases outside gene matches: 5. Germline V gene data show CDR1 as MNHEY and CDR2 as SVGAGI.

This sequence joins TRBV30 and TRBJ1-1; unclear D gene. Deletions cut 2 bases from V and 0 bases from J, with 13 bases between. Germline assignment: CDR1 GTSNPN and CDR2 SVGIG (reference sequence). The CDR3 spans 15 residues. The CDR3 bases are TGTGCCTGGAGTTCTAGAGGACTGATGAACACTGAAGCTTTCTTT. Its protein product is CAWSSRGLMNTEAFF. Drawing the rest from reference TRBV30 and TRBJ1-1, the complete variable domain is SQTIHQWPATLVQPVGSPLSLECTVEGTSNPNLYWYRQAAGRGLQLLFYSVGIGQISSEVPQNLSASRPQDRQFILSSKKLLLSDSGFYLCAWSSRGLMNTEAFFGQGTRLTVV.

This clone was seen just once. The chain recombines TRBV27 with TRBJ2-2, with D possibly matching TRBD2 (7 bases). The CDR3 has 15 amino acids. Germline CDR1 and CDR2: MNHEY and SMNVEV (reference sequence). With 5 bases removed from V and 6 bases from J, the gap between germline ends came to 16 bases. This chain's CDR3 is CASSLYRGGPGELFF. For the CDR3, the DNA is TGTGCCAGCAGTCTCTACCGCGGGGGCCCCGGGGAGCTGTTTTTT.

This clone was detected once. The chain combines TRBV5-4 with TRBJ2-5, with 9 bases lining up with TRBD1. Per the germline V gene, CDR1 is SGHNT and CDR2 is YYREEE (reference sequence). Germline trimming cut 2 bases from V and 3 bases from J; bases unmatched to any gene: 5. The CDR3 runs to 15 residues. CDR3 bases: TGTGCCAGCAGCTTAACCGGGACAGGGAAAGAGACCCAGTACTTC. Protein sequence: CASSLTGTGKETQYF. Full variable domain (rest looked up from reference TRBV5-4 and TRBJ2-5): ETGVTQSPTHLIKTRGQQVTLRCSSQSGHNTVSWYQQALGQGPQFIFQYYREEENGRGNFPPRFSGLQFPNYSSELNVNALELDDSALYLCASSLTGTGKETQYFGPGTRLLVL.

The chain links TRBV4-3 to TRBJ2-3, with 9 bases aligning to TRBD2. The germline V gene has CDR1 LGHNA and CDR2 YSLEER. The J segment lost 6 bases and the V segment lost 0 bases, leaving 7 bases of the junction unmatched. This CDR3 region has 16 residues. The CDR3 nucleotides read TGCGCCAGCAGCCAAGATATTAGCGGGAGTGCGGATACGCAGTATTTT. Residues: CASSQDISGSADTQYF.

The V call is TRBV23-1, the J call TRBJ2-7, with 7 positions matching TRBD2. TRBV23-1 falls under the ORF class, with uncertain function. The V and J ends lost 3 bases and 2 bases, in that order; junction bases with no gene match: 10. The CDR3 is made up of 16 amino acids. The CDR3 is CASSHPPARGTYEQYF. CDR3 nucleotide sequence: TGCGCCAGCAGTCATCCGCCGGCGCGGGGGACCTACGAGCAGTACTTC.